This TCR beta chain was recovered during a study of cytomegalovirus exposure and HLA in healthy donors. Overall study context: The approximately 710 first-cohort repertoires and the 95 to 150 validation repertoires shared the same platform, a later analysis reported.

The CDR3 spans 14 residues. Trimming removed 0 bases from V and 3 bases from J, with 6 bases in between. Germline V gene lookup returns CDR1 SGHRS and CDR2 YFSETQ. Concerning this clone itself: Its cognate antigen is unknown.

TCRdb's table, derived via immunoSEQ multiplex PCR, lists solely in-frame clones and lacks some. This table has around 100,000 clones, just under 95% appearing once. Overall study results and limits: Most observed TCR sequences were rare, whereas some public TCRs were detected in many donors.

Sequenced material: PBMCs. This receptor was obtained from a woman aged 18-30 years in good health and CMV-seronegative. The V and J genes are TRBV5-1 and TRBJ2-2; no firm D call. The CDR3 DNA is TGCGCCAGCAGCTTGGTGTCAGACACCGGGGAGCTGTTTTTT. The encoded protein is CASSLVSDTGELFF.